This record covers a single TCR beta chain. TCRdb keeps only in-frame clones here, not all; method: immunoSEQ multiplex PCR. Among about 97,000 clones, about 95% were seen once, and the ten largest hold about 0.35%. This entry is derived from a study of technical replicates of blood from a few donors. The germline CDR1 and CDR2 sequences are SGHVS and FNYEAQ. This CDR3 is 17 amino acids long. Trimming stripped 1 base from V and 1 base from J, with 13 bases between. The sequence was obtained from a human donor in good health. Material: T cells isolated from PBMCs. This rearrangement joins TRBV7-6 to TRBJ2-2; a weak D match, TRBD2 (5 bases). CDR3 nucleotides: TGTGCCAGCAGCTTAGGAGGGCCGCGAGAGAACACCGGGGAGCTGTTTTTT. The encoded protein is CASSLGGPRENTGELFF.